This T cell receptor (beta chain) was identified in a study of T cell responses to AZD1222 COVID-19 vaccine. General study points: The span of vaccine-associated CD4 TCRs extended across spike, with dominance at 160-218 and 743-854. It should be noted that donors were predominantly white British and more often female, and clonal diversity was possibly underestimated. The study identified only six AZD1222 recipients as seropositive at baseline. As reported, nearly half of all spike-specific TCRs target variant regions that are unmutated.

The protocol was immunoSEQ multiplex PCR, while the TCRdb copy is restricted to in-frame clones and leaves out a portion. The table shows more than 110,000 clones, with 80% to 95% occurring only once. V was clipped by 0 bases and J by 5 bases, with 17 bases between them. There are 17 residues in the CDR3. Germline V gene data show CDR1 as SGHNT and CDR2 as YYREEE (reference sequence). Concerning this clone itself: Its antigen is currently unknown.

This chain joins TRBV5-4 and TRBJ2-2; no clear D gene. This TCR was sampled from an adult who received the AZD1222 COVID-19 vaccine. This material consisted of peripheral blood, taken 28 days after the second AZD1222 dose. CDR3 region: CASSLALAAKLTGELFF. The CDR3 nucleotides are TGTGCCAGCAGCTTGGCCCTCGCAGCTAAGTTGACCGGGGAGCTGTTTTTT.